This T cell receptor (beta chain) was retrieved from a study of patients and donors after allogeneic stem cell transplantation. This clonotype has ten or more counts. From the RT-PCR reads, TCRdb called clonotypes with MiXCR, one entry per CDR3 protein. The repertoire holds 70,000 to 95,000 distinct CDR3 sequences, with around 5% as singletons. CDR1 and CDR2 (germline): SNHLY, FYNNEI. The CDR3 length is 17 residues. The junction had 7 bases not matched to a gene; V was cut back by 2 bases and J by 0 bases. The sample was blood, either unsorted or a sorted T cell fraction (not recorded which). The chain uses TRBV2 and TRBJ1-1; 9 nucleotides agree with TRBD1. This sequence was found in a human donor who was either an allogeneic HSCT recipient or a stem cell or donor lymphocyte infusion donor (not recorded which). It is not recorded whose cells these are; they may come from a transplant donor. CDR3: CASSERTGDFMNTEAFF. CDR3 sequence (DNA): TGTGCCAGCAGTGAAAGGACAGGGGACTTTATGAACACTGAAGCTTTCTTT.